The 16 T cell receptor beta chains below come from one sample, sequenced in a study of graft-versus-host responses after intestinal transplantation. The assay was immunoSEQ multiplex PCR, and TCRdb's table has in-frame clones only and misses some. The table has approximately 93,000 clones, 92% seen once. The antigens for these receptors are not known. This sample comprised unstimulated CD8+ T cells sorted from spleen or lymph node cells, obtained before transplant. These receptors all stem from a human donor who was the organ donor for an intestinal transplant.

The rearrangement joins TRBV28 to TRBJ1-1; tentatively, D is TRBD1 (6 bases). Trimming pared 3 bases from V and 6 bases from J, leaving 11 bases between. CDR3 length: 13 residues. Germline CDR1 MDHEN, CDR2 SYDVKM. CDR3 residues: CASSLVPGAEAFF. The CDR3 nucleotides are TGTGCCAGCAGTTTGGTCCCAGGGGCTGAAGCTTTCTTT.

This chain uses TRBV5-6 with TRBJ2-3; D not certain. Germline CDR1 reads SGHDT; CDR2 reads YYEEEE. This CDR3 has 15 residues. Deletions cut 4 bases from V and 4 bases from J, with 16 bases between. DNA of the CDR3: TGTGCCAGCAGCGTCGGTCTAATTTTCCCAGATACGCAGTATTTT. This gives the protein CASSVGLIFPDTQYF. Full variable domain (missing parts from reference TRBV5-6 and TRBJ2-3): DAGVTQSPTHLIKTRGQQVTLRCSPKSGHDTVSWYQQALGQGPQFIFQYYEEEERQRGNFPDRFSGHQFPNYSSELNVNALLLGDSALYLCASSVGLIFPDTQYFGPGTRLTVL.

The genes are TRBV28 and TRBJ1-1; no clear D. Germline values: CDR1 MDHEN, CDR2 SYDVKM. This CDR3 has 14 residues. The V and J ends lost 5 bases and 5 bases respectively, with 15 bases between them. This chain's CDR3 is CASSLLGRETEAFF. DNA for the CDR3: TGTGCCAGCAGTCTCTTAGGGAGAGAGACTGAAGCTTTCTTT.

This chain links TRBV7-8 with TRBJ1-4; 9 nucleotides agree with TRBD1. This CDR3 has 16 residues. The V gene's germline CDR1 is SGHVS and CDR2 FQNEAQ. With 5 bases clipped from V and 6 bases from J, the junction kept 10 bases outside the gene matches. CDR3 in amino acids: CASSQVPGQGDEKLFF. DNA of the CDR3: TGTGCCAGCAGCCAAGTTCCGGGACAGGGAGATGAAAAACTGTTTTTT.

This chain joins TRBV7-6 and TRBJ2-3; TRBD2 agrees at 10 bases. This CDR3 comprises 15 residues. Germline-derived CDR1 and CDR2 are SGHVS and FNYEAQ. Losses at the gene ends were 2 bases for V and 2 bases for J; bases not matched to a gene: 1. The CDR3 nucleotides read TGTGCCAGCAGCTTAAGCGGGAGGGCCACAGATACGCAGTATTTT. This translates into CASSLSGRATDTQYF.

The sample holds one count of this clone. V is TRBV28 and J is TRBJ1-1; no clear D. The CDR3 consists of 13 residues. Between the trimmed V and J ends, which lost 4 bases and 5 bases, there was a span of 11 bases. Germline CDR1 and CDR2: MDHEN and SYDVKM. The CDR3 is CASSYSRATEAFF. In DNA, the CDR3 is TGTGCCAGCAGTTATTCGAGGGCGACTGAAGCTTTCTTT.

On this clone itself: At one boundary the junction diverges from the germline segment, which might be a read error. This rearrangement joins TRBV5-6 to TRBJ1-2; D gene uncertain. Per germline, CDR1 SGHDT and CDR2 YYEEEE. This CDR3 comprises 11 residues. The CDR3 protein is CASSLGPHESF. DNA for the CDR3: TGTGCCAGCAGCTTGGGCCCGCACGAGAGCTTC.

This clone was seen once. V and J are TRBV5-1 and TRBJ1-4, with 7 bases matching TRBD1. The CDR3 has 18 residues. The germline CDR1 and CDR2 sequences are SGHRS and YFSETQ. Trimming removed 2 bases from V and 0 bases from J; junction bases left unmatched: 10. The CDR3 protein is CASSFLWTGESTNEKLFF. In DNA, the CDR3 is TGCGCCAGCAGCTTTCTGTGGACAGGCGAGTCAACTAATGAAAAACTGTTTTTT.

This rearrangement joins TRBV11-2 to TRBJ2-1, with TRBD2 identical over 9 bases. CDR1 and CDR2 from the germline V gene are SGHAT and FQNNGV. There are 19 residues in the CDR3. After removal of 2 bases from V and 0 bases from J, the junction contained 11 bases not matched to a gene. CDR3 coding DNA: TGTGCCAGCAGCTTACGGGAGCGGGGGGATTCTCGCTCCTACAATGAGCAGTTCTTC. Amino acids: CASSLRERGDSRSYNEQFF.

The gene calls are TRBV9 and TRBJ2-1, with D maybe TRBD2 (6 bases). The germline V gene has CDR1 SGDLS and CDR2 YYNGEE. The CDR3 runs to 20 residues. Trimming removed 2 bases at V and 7 bases at J, with 31 bases between. The chain's CDR3 is CASSVIPFGGLGPLKNEQFF. Written as DNA, the CDR3 is TGTGCCAGCAGCGTTATTCCCTTTGGGGGGTTAGGCCCACTTAAAAATGAGCAGTTCTTC.

The chain uses TRBV4-1 and TRBJ2-7; TRBD1 matches at 11 bases. The CDR3 covers 15 residues. V shed 3 bases and J 5 bases; nucleotides not matched to a gene: 6. Germline V gene data show CDR1 as MGHRA and CDR2 as YSYEKL. CDR3 protein: CASSHGQGALDEQYF. For the CDR3, the DNA is TGCGCCAGCAGCCACGGACAGGGGGCTCTCGACGAGCAGTACTTC.

This chain's CDR3 is CASSLTPKLMNTEAFF. The DNA of the CDR3 is TGTGCCAGCAGTTTAACCCCCAAACTTATGAACACTGAAGCTTTCTTT. J is TRBJ1-1 and V is TRBV28; D ambiguous. Germline CDR1 MDHEN, CDR2 SYDVKM. The V gene lost 2 bases and the J gene lost 0 bases, with 13 bases spanning the gap. The CDR3 consists of 16 residues.

V usage is TRBV28 and J usage is TRBJ1-2; possible D gene TRBD1, 6 bases. This CDR3 comprises 14 residues. V shed 5 bases and J shed 3 bases, with 13 bases lying between them. Looked up from germline, CDR1 is MDHEN and CDR2 is SYDVKM. The CDR3, as DNA: TGTGCCAGCAGTCCATCAGGGGTCTACTATGGCTACACCTTC. Translated: CASSPSGVYYGYTF.

The chain combines TRBV9 with TRBJ2-7, with D possibly matching TRBD2 (7 bases). The V gene's germline CDR1 is SGDLS and CDR2 YYNGEE. The CDR3 spans 14 residues. V lost 0 bases, J lost 5 bases, and 12 bases lay in between. The CDR3 region is CASSVGGGHNEQYF. Here the CDR3 DNA reads TGTGCCAGCAGCGTAGGGGGGGGCCATAACGAGCAGTACTTC. The entire variable domain, with the rest obtained from reference TRBV9 and TRBJ2-7, is as follows: DSGVTQTPKHLITATGQRVTLRCSPRSGDLSVYWYQQSLDQGLQFLIQYYNGEERAKGNILERFSAQQFPDLHSELNLSSLELGDSALYFCASSVGGGHNEQYFGPGTRLTVT.

This clone was detected once. The chain recombines TRBV11-2 with TRBJ2-3; 8 bases match TRBD2. This CDR3 is built from 17 residues. In germline, CDR1 is SGHAT, CDR2 FQNNGV. V shed 2 bases, J shed 4 bases, and the junction held 11 bases outside the gene matches. CDR3 coding DNA: TGTGCCAGCAGCTTACCTACTCGGGGGGGCCCTTCAGATACGCAGTATTTT. It yields the protein CASSLPTRGGPSDTQYF. Together with reference TRBV11-2 and TRBJ2-3, the CDR3 gives the full variable domain: EAGVAQSPRYKIIEKRQSVAFWCNPISGHATLYWYQQILGQGPKLLIQFQNNGVVDDSQLPKDRFSAERLKGVDSTLKIQPAKLEDSAVYLCASSLPTRGGPSDTQYFGPGTRLTVL.

In DNA form, the CDR3 reads TGTGCCAGCAGTTTAATCGCGGGGGGGCCGGTGGAGACCCAGTACTTC. This gives the protein CASSLIAGGPVETQYF. V usage is TRBV27 and J usage is TRBJ2-5, with 9 positions matching TRBD2. Germline trimming cut 2 bases from V and 5 bases from J; bases unmatched to any gene: 9. The CDR3 spans 16 residues. CDR1 is MNHEY and CDR2 is SMNVEV in the germline V gene (reference sequence).